The 5 T cell receptor beta chains reported below all come from one sample, sequenced in a study of cytomegalovirus exposure and HLA in healthy donors. The repertoire was sequenced with immunoSEQ multiplex PCR; TCRdb's copy has only in-frame clones and lacks some. The sample records under 250,000 clones, approximately 82% being singletons. The sequencing sample was made of PBMCs. Receptors originate from a woman younger than 35 in good health and CMV-seronegative.

The V and J genes are TRBV6-5 and TRBJ1-1; TRBD1 agrees at 9 bases. The CDR3 is 13 residues long. The V gene end was trimmed by 10 bases and the J gene end by 8 bases; junction bases not matched to a gene: 11. Germline-derived CDR1 and CDR2 are MNHEY and SVGAGI. The CDR3 DNA sequence: TGTGCCACGGCCGGACAGGGGTCCCCCGAAGCTTTCTTT. Its translation is CATAGQGSPEAFF.

This chain joins TRBV5-1 and TRBJ1-2; unclear D gene. Per germline, CDR1 SGHRS and CDR2 YFSETQ. This CDR3 has 16 residues. Trimming stripped 0 bases from V and 8 bases from J, with 20 bases between. In nucleotides, the CDR3 is TGCGCCAGCAGCTTGGCCGAATTTCTGACATCAGGCGGCTACACCTTC. Its protein is CASSLAEFLTSGGYTF. Variable domain in full (rest from reference TRBV5-1 and TRBJ1-2): KAGVTQTPRYLIKTRGQQVTLSCSPISGHRSVSWYQQTPGQGLQFLFEYFSETQRNKGNFPGRFSGRQFSNSRSEMNVSTLELGDSALYLCASSLAEFLTSGGYTFGSGTRLTVV.

This chain joins TRBV7-9 and TRBJ2-3; 11 nucleotides agree with TRBD1. Germline values: CDR1 SEHNR, CDR2 FQNEAQ (reference sequence). This CDR3 region has 19 residues. The J segment lost 1 base and the V segment lost 5 bases, leaving 14 bases of the junction unmatched. The CDR3 DNA reads TGTGCCAGCAGCACCTTGGGACAGGGGGAAATTTTCGGCACAGATACGCAGTATTTT. It yields the protein CASSTLGQGEIFGTDTQYF.

The rearrangement joins TRBV6-5 to TRBJ2-3; no reliable D call. CDR3 length equals 13 residues. Germline assignment: CDR1 MNHEY and CDR2 SVGAGI. V was pared by 7 bases and J by 0 bases, with 8 bases between. CDR3 sequence: CASTQPSTDTQYF. CDR3 coding DNA: TGTGCCAGCACGCAACCTAGCACAGATACGCAGTATTTT.

The chain recombines TRBV5-6 with TRBJ2-7; 7 bases match TRBD1. The germline V gene has CDR1 SGHDT and CDR2 YYEEEE. J gave up 3 bases and V 2 bases, and 11 bases lay outside the gene matches. CDR3 length equals 16 residues. The CDR3 loop reads CASSFGYRDSLYEQYF. Written as DNA, the CDR3 is TGTGCCAGCAGCTTTGGATACCGGGACAGCCTCTACGAGCAGTACTTC.